The clone carrying this TCR beta chain was seen a handful of times. Its antigen is not known. CDR3 length: 14 amino acids. The V end was cut by 2 bases, the J end by 1 base, with 9 bases between. The germline CDR1 and CDR2 sequences are MNHEY and SVGEGT. Every TCR beta cDNA library bore unique molecular identifiers. Out of about 0.9 to 10 million T cells, 470,000 or so cDNA molecules were generated. TCRdb redid the calling of the PCR reads with MiXCR, one entry per CDR3 protein. The sample shows about 160,000 distinct CDR3 sequences, roughly 35% of them seen only once. This record belongs to a study of post-analysis software for immune sequencing data. Study observations and caveats: Those with multiple sclerosis, the patient group, showed significantly lower normalized Chao1 diversity than controls.

The specimen was blood, collected after autologous hematopoietic stem cell transplantation. V gene TRBV6-2 or TRBV6-3 combines with J gene TRBJ2-7, with D tentatively TRBD2 (6 bases). The clonotype was recovered from a girl aged 10 to 17 with multiple sclerosis. CDR3 DNA: TGTGCCAGCAGTTACGTCCGGGGGTCCTACGAGCAGTACTTC. As protein: CASSYVRGSYEQYF.